The 28 T cell receptor beta chains given below trace back to one sample, sequenced in a study of OX40 agonist ivuxolimab in advanced cancers. Sequenced by immunoSEQ multiplex PCR; TCRdb stores in-frame clones only, minus some. The sample has 58,000 or so clones; around 78% are singletons. Sequenced material: CD4+ or CD8+ T cells sorted from blood, taken in a trial of the OX40 agonist ivuxolimab. The receptors shown here come from an adult with an advanced solid tumor such as melanoma, head and neck, liver or kidney cancer.

This clone was seen only a few times. This rearrangement joins TRBV5-4 to TRBJ2-3, with D uncertain. From germline, CDR1 is SGHNT and CDR2 YYREEE (reference sequence). Trimming cost V 0 bases and J 6 bases, with 5 bases left between them. The CDR3 sequence is 12 residues long. In DNA, the CDR3 is TGTGCCAGCAGCTTGGTGGGTGATACGCAGTATTTT. Amino acids: CASSLVGDTQYF. Drawing the rest from reference TRBV5-4 and TRBJ2-3, the complete variable domain is ETGVTQSPTHLIKTRGQQVTLRCSSQSGHNTVSWYQQALGQGPQFIFQYYREEENGRGNFPPRFSGLQFPNYSSELNVNALELDDSALYLCASSLVGDTQYFGPGTRLTVL.

In this sample, this clone turned up once. This chain joins TRBV6-1 and TRBJ2-5; D is unclear. The length of the CDR3 is 13 residues. The V gene lost 2 bases and the J gene lost 5 bases, with 9 bases spanning the gap. CDR1 MNHNS and CDR2 SASEGT come from the germline V gene. CDR3 amino acids: CASSEWGLETQYF. The CDR3 DNA is TGTGCCAGCAGTGAATGGGGTTTGGAGACCCAGTACTTC.

V gene TRBV25-1 combines with J gene TRBJ1-3; 7 bases fit TRBD1. V trimming: 5 bases; J trimming: 5 bases; junction bases outside the gene matches: 3. CDR3 length: 13 residues. The V gene's germline CDR1 is MGHDK and CDR2 SYGVNS. This CDR3 is CASSQGVRNTIYF. The CDR3 DNA follows: TGTGCCAGCAGTCAGGGGGTCCGAAACACCATATATTTT.

The genes are TRBV5-1 and TRBJ2-7, with TRBD1 as a possible D gene (6 bases). The V and J ends lost 4 bases and 2 bases respectively, with 16 bases between them. The CDR3 extends over 15 amino acids. Per germline, CDR1 SGHRS and CDR2 YFSETQ. The CDR3 bases are TGCGCCAGCAGCATAGTACAGGGAGACACCTACGAGCAGTACTTC. Translated: CASSIVQGDTYEQYF.

This chain links TRBV29-1 with TRBJ2-1; D call uncertain. Germline loops: CDR1 SQVTM, CDR2 ANQGSEA. Trimming removed 4 bases from V and 1 base from J, with 11 bases in between. The CDR3 is made up of 14 amino acids. CDR3 bases: TGCAGCGTTGCCGCCGCCCGTTCCTACAATGAGCAGTTCTTC. Translated: CSVAAARSYNEQFF.

The chain recombines TRBV7-9 with TRBJ2-7, with unresolved D. The germline V gene encodes CDR1 SEHNR and CDR2 FQNEAQ (reference sequence). The CDR3 consists of 11 residues. V was shortened by 5 bases and J by 5 bases, with 7 bases between the two germline ends. The DNA for the CDR3 is TGTGCCAGCAGCGCAAATAACGAGCAGTACTTC. Protein: CASSANNEQYF.

V usage is TRBV18 and J usage is TRBJ2-5; the D is unclear. Trimming took 8 bases from V and 1 from J, leaving 11 bases between them. Germline CDR1 is KGHSH and CDR2 is LQKENI. The CDR3 length is 13 residues. The CDR3 bases are TGTGCCAGCGCCACCCAAACCCAAGAGACCCAGTACTTC. Its translation is CASATQTQETQYF.

The chain carries TRBV6-1 and TRBJ1-3, with D possibly matching TRBD1 (5 bases). The CDR3 is made up of 15 amino acids. Per the germline V gene, CDR1 is MNHNS and CDR2 is SASEGT. V was shortened by 6 bases and J by 4 bases, with 16 bases between the two germline ends. The CDR3 sequence: CASRTDGGRGNTIYF. For the CDR3, the DNA is TGTGCCAGCAGAACCGACGGGGGAAGAGGAAACACCATATATTTT.

This clone was picked up a small number of times. The gene calls are TRBV30 and TRBJ1-5, with 8 bases identical to TRBD1. V lost 5 bases, J lost 6 bases, and 6 bases stayed unmatched. This CDR3 is built from 13 residues. Germline loops: CDR1 GTSNPN, CDR2 SVGIG (reference sequence). CDR3 protein: CAWEIDRGQPQHF. The CDR3 DNA is TGTGCCTGGGAAATCGACAGGGGTCAGCCCCAGCATTTT.

This chain joins TRBV6-6 and TRBJ1-5, with D possibly being TRBD1 (5 bases). V was shortened by 4 bases and J by 1 base, with 8 bases between the two germline ends. The CDR3 is made up of 14 amino acids. The germline gives CDR1 MNHNY, CDR2 SVGAGI (reference sequence). This CDR3 reads CASSWGSSNQPQHF. DNA for the CDR3: TGTGCCAGCAGTTGGGGGTCCAGCAATCAGCCCCAGCATTTT.

There are a few counts of this clone. V usage is TRBV27 and J usage is TRBJ1-2, with TRBD1 matching over 11 bases. V lost 8 bases, J lost 3 bases, and 8 bases stayed unmatched. Looked up from germline, CDR1 is MNHEY and CDR2 is SMNVEV (reference sequence). The CDR3 is made up of 15 amino acids. This CDR3 is CASGPDRGLHYGYTF. In nucleotides, the CDR3 is TGTGCCAGCGGACCGGACAGGGGGCTCCACTATGGCTACACCTTC.

This clone came up once. The chain recombines TRBV7-8 with TRBJ2-7; the match to TRBD1 covers 7 bases. The V and J ends lost 7 bases and 5 bases, in that order; junction bases with no gene match: 11. In germline, CDR1 is SGHVS, CDR2 FQNEAQ. CDR3 length: 14 residues. As DNA, the CDR3 is TGTGCCAGCACCACCCGACAGGGTACTCACGAGCAGTACTTC. Amino acids: CASTTRQGTHEQYF.

The V and J genes are TRBV5-1 and TRBJ2-5; no definite D call. Germline V gene data show CDR1 as SGHRS and CDR2 as YFSETQ. This CDR3 contains 14 residues. Trimming stripped 0 bases from V and 5 bases from J, with 11 bases between. The CDR3 DNA reads TGCGCCAGCAGCTTGGCCCCGGGTGGTGAGACCCAGTACTTC. This gives the protein CASSLAPGGETQYF.

The rearrangement joins TRBV4-2 to TRBJ2-3; 11 bases align to TRBD2. This CDR3 has 14 residues. CDR1 and CDR2 from the germline V gene are LGHNA and YNFKEQ. Unmatched junction bases numbered 0, after V lost 1 base and J lost 6 bases. CDR3 bases: TGTGCCAGCAGCCAAGGACTAGCGGGGGATACGCAGTATTTT. Residues: CASSQGLAGDTQYF.

The rearrangement uses TRBV7-2 and TRBJ2-3; D call uncertain. CDR3 length: 15 amino acids. V was clipped by 5 bases and J by 0 bases, with 12 bases between them. Germline values: CDR1 SGHTA, CDR2 FQGNSA. The CDR3 protein is CASSPRPGSTDTQYF. CDR3 DNA sequence: TGTGCCAGCAGCCCCCGCCCCGGTAGCACAGATACGCAGTATTTT.

The chain is built from TRBV2 and TRBJ2-7; no clear D gene. Germline V gene data show CDR1 as SNHLY and CDR2 as FYNNEI. V was clipped by 0 bases and J by 4 bases, with 4 bases between them. This CDR3 region has 12 residues. CDR3 in amino acids: CASSEAGYEQYF. The CDR3, as DNA: TGTGCCAGCAGTGAAGCAGGGTACGAGCAGTACTTC.

This chain links TRBV18 with TRBJ1-2; TRBD1 agrees at 10 bases. Germline V gene sequence: CDR1 KGHSH, CDR2 LQKENI. CDR3 length: 16 residues. V trimming: 3 bases; J trimming: 5 bases; junction bases outside the gene matches: 9. CDR3 sequence (DNA): TGTGCCAGCTCACCTGGAAGGACAGGGGGAGGGTATGGCTACACCTTC. It specifies CASSPGRTGGGYGYTF. Using reference TRBV18 and TRBJ1-2 for the parts outside the CDR3, the full variable domain is NAGVMQNPRHLVRRRGQEARLRCSPMKGHSHVYWYRQLPEEGLKFMVYLQKENIIDESGMPKERFSAEFPKEGPSILRIQQVVRGDSAAYFCASSPGRTGGGYGYTFGSGTRLTVV.

V is TRBV11-3 and J is TRBJ2-7; possibly TRBD2 for D (5 bases). CDR1 and CDR2 from the germline V gene are SGHNT and YENEEA. CDR3 length: 14 amino acids. V lost 5 bases and J lost 6, with 17 bases in between. This CDR3 is CASSPRSGASEQYF. The CDR3 DNA reads TGTGCCAGCAGCCCTAGAAGCGGTGCAAGCGAGCAGTACTTC.

This chain links TRBV28 with TRBJ1-2, with D possibly TRBD1 on 5 matching bases. Trimming shortened V by 11 bases and J by 3 bases, and 10 bases separated the two germline ends. Germline V lookup: CDR1 MDHEN, CDR2 SYDVKM. The CDR3 covers 11 residues. Here the CDR3 DNA reads TGTGCCTCAAGGGGTGACTATGGCTACACCTTC. The encoded protein is CASRGDYGYTF.

This clone was detected a few times. The chain has TRBV11-2 and TRBJ2-2; possibly TRBD1 or TRBD2 for D (5 bases each). V was shortened by 6 bases and J by 0 bases, with 14 bases between the two germline ends. The CDR3 totals 16 residues. Germline values: CDR1 SGHAT, CDR2 FQNNGV. The CDR3: CASRRGENANTGELFF. CDR3 nucleotide sequence: TGTGCCAGCAGACGAGGGGAGAACGCGAACACCGGGGAGCTGTTTTTT. The whole variable domain, filled in from reference TRBV11-2 and TRBJ2-2, reads EAGVAQSPRYKIIEKRQSVAFWCNPISGHATLYWYQQILGQGPKLLIQFQNNGVVDDSQLPKDRFSAERLKGVDSTLKIQPAKLEDSAVYLCASRRGENANTGELFFGEGSRLTVL.

The J gene is TRBJ1-1, the V gene TRBV7-6; no clear D gene. Per germline, CDR1 SGHVS and CDR2 FNYEAQ. V shed 1 base and J shed 9 bases, with 9 bases lying between them. The CDR3 runs 12 residues. In DNA form, the CDR3 reads TGTGCCAGCAGCTTAGATCTGACCAAAGCTTTCTTT. Translated, it gives CASSLDLTKAFF.

This clone was found once. The rearrangement joins TRBV7-2 to TRBJ1-5; D unresolved. Germline values: CDR1 SGHTA, CDR2 FQGNSA. There are 14 residues in the CDR3. V lost 5 bases and J 2 bases, leaving 10 bases between the germline ends. The CDR3 loop reads CASSPNGGNQPQHF. As DNA, the CDR3 is TGTGCCAGCAGCCCTAACGGGGGCAATCAGCCCCAGCATTTT.

This rearrangement joins TRBV15 to TRBJ1-1; D is possibly TRBD1 (6 bases). V lost 0 bases and J lost 5, with 13 bases in between. The CDR3 is 15 residues long. Germline V lookup: CDR1 LNHNV, CDR2 YYDKDF (reference sequence). CDR3 sequence: CATSRDITGLTEAFF. Written as DNA, the CDR3 is TGTGCCACCAGCAGAGATATTACAGGGTTGACTGAAGCTTTCTTT.

This clone was found a few times. This chain uses TRBV7-9 with TRBJ1-1, with unresolved D. The germline V gene encodes CDR1 SEHNR and CDR2 FQNEAQ (reference sequence). The CDR3 has 15 residues. With 3 bases removed from V and 3 bases from J, the gap between germline ends came to 14 bases. CDR3 amino acids: CASSLDRVGHTEAFF. The CDR3 DNA follows: TGTGCCAGCAGCTTGGATCGGGTAGGTCACACTGAAGCTTTCTTT.

The J gene is TRBJ1-3, the V gene TRBV30, with D hard to call. The V end was cut by 1 base, the J end by 8 bases, with 9 bases between. The germline V gene has CDR1 GTSNPN and CDR2 SVGIG (reference sequence). CDR3 length: 12 amino acids. CDR3 nucleotide sequence: TGTGCCTGGAGTGACACATTGGACACCATATATTTT. As protein: CAWSDTLDTIYF.

The chain links TRBV25-1 to TRBJ2-7, with D possibly matching TRBD1 (6 bases). The CDR3 covers 12 residues. Germline CDR1 MGHDK, CDR2 SYGVNS. V lost 5 bases and J lost 7, with 12 bases in between. CDR3 nucleotides: TGTGCCAGCAGTCTACAGGGATGGGAGCAGTACTTC. Protein product: CASSLQGWEQYF.

The gene calls are TRBV28 and TRBJ1-5, with 11 bases fitting TRBD1. CDR1 is MDHEN, CDR2 SYDVKM, per germline. Trimming at V came to 5 bases and at J to 4 bases, leaving 1 base not matched to a gene. The CDR3 contains 14 residues. The CDR3 protein is CASSRDRGNQPQHF. The CDR3 coding sequence is TGTGCCAGCAGTCGGGACAGGGGGAATCAGCCCCAGCATTTT.

This clone was seen once. The chain links TRBV30 to TRBJ1-3; D call uncertain. From germline, CDR1 is GTSNPN and CDR2 SVGIG (reference sequence). This CDR3 has 16 residues. V gave up 0 bases and J gave up 0 bases, with 12 bases separating them. In DNA, the CDR3 is TGTGCCTGGAGTGTACGGCGCCTGGTCTCTGGAAACACCATATATTTT. Encoded protein: CAWSVRRLVSGNTIYF.